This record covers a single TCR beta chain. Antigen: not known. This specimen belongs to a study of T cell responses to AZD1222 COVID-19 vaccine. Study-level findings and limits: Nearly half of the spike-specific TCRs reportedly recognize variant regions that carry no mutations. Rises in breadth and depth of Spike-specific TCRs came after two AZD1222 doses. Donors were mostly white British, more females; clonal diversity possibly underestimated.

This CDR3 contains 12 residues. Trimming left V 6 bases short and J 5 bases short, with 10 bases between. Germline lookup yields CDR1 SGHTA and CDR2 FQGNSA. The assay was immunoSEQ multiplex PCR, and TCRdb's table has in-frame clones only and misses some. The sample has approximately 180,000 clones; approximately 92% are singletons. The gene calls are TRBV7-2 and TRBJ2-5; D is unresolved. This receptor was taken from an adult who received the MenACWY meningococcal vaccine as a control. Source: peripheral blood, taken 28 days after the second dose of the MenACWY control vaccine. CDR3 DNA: TGTGCCAGCAGTCTCGTTCCCGAGACCCAGTACTTC. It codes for CASSLVPETQYF.